This is a list of T cell receptor beta chains from one sample in a study of HIV-infected patients and healthy controls. Via MiXCR, TCRdb re-called the 5' RACE reads, giving one row per CDR3 protein. In the table there are 14,000 or so distinct CDR3 sequences, 12% of which are singletons. The sample was blood, taken during antiretroviral therapy. These receptors all come from an adult with HIV infection. The donor label of this sample is uncertain. The CDR3 runs from the conserved cysteine through the conserved F or W. D genes are given only for firm matches. Where a row states a size, it is once, few, many or the class of an expanded clone; other rows omit it.

length,V,D,size,J,CDR3,DNA
14,TRBV27,-,many,TRBJ2-7,CASRESGGSGEQYF,TGTGCCAGCAGGGAATCGGGGGGCTCTGGTGAGCAGTACTTC
15,TRBV20-1,-,many,TRBJ2-1,CSAEGGGGLNYEQFF,TGCAGTGCGGAGGGGGGCGGGGGACTGAATTATGAGCAGTTCTTC
15,TRBV11-2,-,few,TRBJ1-2,CASSLRTPVKYGYTF,TGTGCCAGCAGCTTGAGGACTCCTGTTAAGTATGGCTACACCTTC
12,TRBV29-1,-,-,TRBJ2-5,CSAAEVAETQYF,TGCAGCGCGGCCGAGGTGGCAGAGACCCAGTACTTC
13,TRBV20-1,-,few,TRBJ2-7,CSAGKSGTVEQYF,TGCAGTGCTGGCAAAAGCGGGACAGTCGAGCAGTACTTC
13,TRBV6-5,TRBD1,-,TRBJ2-3,CASRRDRVDTQYF,TGTGCCAGCAGAAGAGACAGGGTAGATACGCAGTATTTT
13,TRBV5-1,-,-,TRBJ2-1,CASSSRRRNEQFF,TGCGCCAGCAGCTCACGAAGGCGGAATGAGCAGTTCTTC
18,TRBV24-1,TRBD2,-,TRBJ2-2,CATSPGLAGGTNTGELFF,TGTGCCACATCTCCGGGACTAGCGGGGGGGACGAACACCGGGGAGCTGTTTTTT
14,TRBV10-3,-,many,TRBJ1-3,CAISDGVGGNTIYF,TGTGCCATCAGTGATGGGGTCGGTGGAAACACCATATATTTT
15,TRBV7-3,TRBD2,many,TRBJ2-5,CASSMTSGRGETQYF,TGTGCCAGCAGCATGACTAGCGGGAGAGGAGAGACCCAGTACTTC
16,TRBV20-1,-,-,TRBJ1-4,CSARERPRALNEKLFF,TGCAGTGCTAGAGAACGACCCAGGGCCCTTAATGAAAAACTGTTTTTT
15,TRBV12-3/TRBV12-4,-,few,TRBJ2-7,CASSPRASTLGEQYF,TGTGCCAGCAGTCCGAGGGCCAGTACCTTGGGCGAGCAGTACTTC
15,TRBV6-1,TRBD2,many,TRBJ2-7,CASSDFAGGQYEQYF,TGTGCCAGCAGTGATTTCGCGGGGGGACAATACGAGCAGTACTTC
15,TRBV29-1,TRBD2,many,TRBJ2-4,CSVRTGGLAKNIQYF,TGCAGCGTCAGGACGGGAGGATTAGCCAAAAACATTCAGTACTTC
17,TRBV6-6,TRBD1,-,TRBJ1-5,CASSYSSSDRVDQPQHF,TGTGCCAGCAGTTACTCCTCCTCGGACAGGGTAGATCAGCCCCAGCATTTT
12,TRBV11-1,-,many,TRBJ2-7,CASSSGLGEQYF,TGTGCCAGCAGCTCAGGTTTGGGAGAGCAGTACTTC
15,TRBV4-1,-,many,TRBJ1-5,CASSQADGGGQPQHF,TGCGCCAGCAGCCAAGCTGACGGGGGGGGTCAGCCCCAGCATTTT
13,TRBV9,-,many,TRBJ1-2,CASSVVHHYGYTF,TGTGCCAGCAGCGTAGTACACCACTATGGCTACACCTTC
12,TRBV11-2,-,-,TRBJ2-3,CASSLATDTQYF,TGTGCCAGCAGCTTAGCCACAGATACGCAGTATTTT
15,TRBV29-1,TRBD2,many,TRBJ2-2,CSVRRPSGNTGELFF,TGCAGCGTTAGGCGTCCTAGCGGGAACACCGGGGAGCTGTTTTTT
18,TRBV6-5,-,many,TRBJ2-2,CASSYSRPRGTNTGELFF,TGTGCCAGCAGTTACTCTCGACCCAGGGGCACGAACACCGGGGAGCTGTTTTTT
13,TRBV20-1,-,many,TRBJ2-5,CSARNSGLETQYF,TGCAGTGCTAGAAATAGTGGATTAGAGACCCAGTACTTC
12,TRBV15,-,many,TRBJ2-1,CATSSAGHEQFF,TGTGCCACCAGCAGCGCGGGGCATGAGCAGTTCTTC
15,TRBV11-2,-,many,TRBJ2-2,CASSFRGADTGELFF,TGTGCCAGCAGCTTCCGGGGAGCGGACACCGGGGAGCTGTTTTTT
15,TRBV3-1,-,many,TRBJ1-3,CASSQESFSGNTIYF,TGTGCCAGCAGCCAAGAAAGTTTCTCTGGAAACACCATATATTTT
14,TRBV18,-,many,TRBJ2-5,CASSPPAGPRTQYF,TGTGCCAGCTCACCACCGGCAGGACCCCGGACCCAGTACTTC
16,TRBV9,TRBD2,few,TRBJ2-1,CASSAISGGAIHEQFF,TGTGCCAGCAGCGCCATTAGCGGGGGGGCTATCCATGAGCAGTTCTTC
16,TRBV10-3,-,-,TRBJ2-7,CAISESVGGKAYEQYF,TGTGCCATCAGTGAGTCGGTTGGGGGGAAGGCCTACGAGCAGTACTTC
14,TRBV28,TRBD1,-,TRBJ1-5,CASSCRDRNQPQHF,TGTGCCAGCAGCTGCCGGGACAGAAATCAGCCCCAGCATTTT
11,TRBV12-3/TRBV12-4,-,many,TRBJ2-7,CASKGRGEQYF,TGTGCCAGCAAAGGGCGGGGCGAGCAGTACTTC
13,TRBV29-1,-,many,TRBJ2-5,CSVDQDHQETQYF,TGCAGCGTTGATCAGGACCACCAAGAGACCCAGTACTTC
15,TRBV20-1,TRBD2,many,TRBJ2-3,CSANTGTSGTDTQYF,TGCAGTGCTAACACCGGGACTAGCGGCACAGATACGCAGTATTTT